Below are 2 T cell receptor beta chains sequenced from a single sample in a study of blood T cell repertoires in COVID-19. The assay was immunoSEQ multiplex PCR, and TCRdb's table has in-frame clones only and misses some. Of about 380,000 clones listed, approximately 90% are singletons. Sequencing was done on a sample of PBMCs or T cells enriched from blood (not recorded which). These receptors were collected from a woman under 30 who had recovered from COVID-19.

V is TRBV6-2 or TRBV6-3 and J is TRBJ1-5; D unresolved. This CDR3 is built from 14 residues. CDR1 is MNHEY and CDR2 is SVGEGT in the germline V gene. Trimming shortened V by 4 bases and J by 0 bases, and 7 bases separated the two germline ends. DNA for the CDR3: TGTGCCAGCAGTTCCGAGTTTAGCAATCAGCCCCAGCATTTT. It codes for CASSSEFSNQPQHF.

This clone was detected once. This rearrangement joins TRBV7-9 to TRBJ1-6; D is unclear. V dropped 5 bases and J dropped 7 bases, with 6 bases sitting between them. CDR1 and CDR2 from the germline V gene are SEHNR and FQNEAQ (reference sequence). The CDR3 runs to 12 residues. The CDR3 sequence is CASSPQNSPLHF. The DNA of the CDR3 is TGTGCCAGCAGCCCTCAGAATTCACCCCTCCACTTT.